The rows below give T cell receptor beta chains drawn from one sample of a study of beta chain features in type 1 diabetes. Assay: immunoSEQ multiplex PCR; the TCRdb copy retains only in-frame clones and omits some. The sample lists roughly 450,000 clones, over 9.5% occurring once. The sequenced sample consisted of naive CD4+ T cells from blood. All receptors come from a woman aged 18-29 years in good health. CDR3s leave out the opening cysteine and the closing phenylalanine or tryptophan. The order of the fields is V gene, J gene, clone size, D gene, CDR3 protein. The D gene is left open where the match is weak. Size values are once, few and many counts, or a class for expanded clones, and some rows have none.

v_call: TRBV7-2
j_call: TRBJ2-1
clone_size: -
d_call: -
cdr3_aa: ASSLAGSYNEQF

v_call: TRBV7-8
j_call: TRBJ1-1
clone_size: few
d_call: -
cdr3_aa: ASSADGNTEAF

v_call: TRBV2
j_call: TRBJ2-1
clone_size: few
d_call: TRBD2
cdr3_aa: ASSAGPNNEQF

v_call: TRBV19
j_call: TRBJ2-7
clone_size: -
d_call: -
cdr3_aa: ATESGGSYEQY

v_call: TRBV5-1
j_call: TRBJ2-1
clone_size: -
d_call: TRBD1
cdr3_aa: ASSWTQGAQGQF

v_call: TRBV7-9
j_call: TRBJ2-2
clone_size: -
d_call: TRBD1
cdr3_aa: ASTTRSQGDTGELF

v_call: TRBV7-2
j_call: TRBJ2-3
clone_size: -
d_call: -
cdr3_aa: ASSFRGDTQY

v_call: TRBV14
j_call: TRBJ1-4
clone_size: few
d_call: TRBD1
cdr3_aa: ASSRISPGTANEKLF

v_call: TRBV5-4
j_call: TRBJ1-2
clone_size: few
d_call: -
cdr3_aa: ASSLVQTYGYT

v_call: TRBV29-1
j_call: TRBJ2-3
clone_size: -
d_call: TRBD2
cdr3_aa: SVEAGTSAYTDTQY

v_call: TRBV28
j_call: TRBJ1-3
clone_size: few
d_call: -
cdr3_aa: ASSPQGAGNTIY

v_call: TRBV2
j_call: TRBJ1-6
clone_size: few
d_call: TRBD1
cdr3_aa: ASRLEGQGFGPLH

v_call: TRBV4-3
j_call: TRBJ2-1
clone_size: few
d_call: -
cdr3_aa: ASSQDIDGRSTYNEQF

v_call: TRBV10-3
j_call: TRBJ2-1
clone_size: few
d_call: -
cdr3_aa: AISPLTHEQF

v_call: TRBV18
j_call: TRBJ1-1
clone_size: -
d_call: -
cdr3_aa: ASSRGNMNTEAF

v_call: TRBV5-6
j_call: TRBJ2-7
clone_size: -
d_call: -
cdr3_aa: ASSPLRPYEQY